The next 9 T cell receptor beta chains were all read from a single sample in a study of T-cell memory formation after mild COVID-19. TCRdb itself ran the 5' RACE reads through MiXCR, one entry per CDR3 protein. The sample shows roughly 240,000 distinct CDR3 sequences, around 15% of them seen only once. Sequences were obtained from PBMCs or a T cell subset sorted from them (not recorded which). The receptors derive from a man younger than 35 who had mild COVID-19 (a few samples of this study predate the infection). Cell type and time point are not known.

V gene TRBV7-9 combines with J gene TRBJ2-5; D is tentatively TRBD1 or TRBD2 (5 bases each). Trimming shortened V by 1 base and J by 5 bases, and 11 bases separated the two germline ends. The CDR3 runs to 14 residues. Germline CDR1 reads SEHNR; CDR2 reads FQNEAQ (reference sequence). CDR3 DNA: TGTGCCAGCAGCTTAGTTCCAGGGACCGAGACCCAGTACTTC. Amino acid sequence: CASSLVPGTETQYF.

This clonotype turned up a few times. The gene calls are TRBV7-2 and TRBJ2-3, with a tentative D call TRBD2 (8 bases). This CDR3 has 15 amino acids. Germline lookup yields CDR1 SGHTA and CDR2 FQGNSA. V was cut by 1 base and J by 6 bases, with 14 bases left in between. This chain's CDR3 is CASSLVGQRGDTQYF. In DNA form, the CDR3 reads TGTGCCAGCAGCTTAGTGGGACAGCGGGGGGATACGCAGTATTTT. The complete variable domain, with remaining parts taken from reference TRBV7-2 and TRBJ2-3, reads GAGVSQSPSNKVTEKGKDVELRCDPISGHTALYWYRQSLGQGLEFLIYFQGNSAPDKSGLPSDRFSAERTGGSVSTLTIQRTQQEDSAVYLCASSLVGQRGDTQYFGPGTRLTVL.

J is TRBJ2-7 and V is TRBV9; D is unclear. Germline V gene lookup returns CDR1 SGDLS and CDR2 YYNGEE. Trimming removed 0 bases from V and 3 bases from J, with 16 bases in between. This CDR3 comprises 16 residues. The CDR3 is CASSVDTSKKSYEQYV. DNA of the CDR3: TGTGCCAGCAGCGTAGATACTTCCAAAAAGAGCTACGAGCAGTACGTC.

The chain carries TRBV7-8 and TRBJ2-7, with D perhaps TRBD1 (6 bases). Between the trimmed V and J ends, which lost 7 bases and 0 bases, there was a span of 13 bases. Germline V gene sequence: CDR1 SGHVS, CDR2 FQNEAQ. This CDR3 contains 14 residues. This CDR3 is CASIRTASSYEQYF. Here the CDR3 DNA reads TGTGCCAGCATTCGGACAGCGAGCTCCTACGAGCAGTACTTC.

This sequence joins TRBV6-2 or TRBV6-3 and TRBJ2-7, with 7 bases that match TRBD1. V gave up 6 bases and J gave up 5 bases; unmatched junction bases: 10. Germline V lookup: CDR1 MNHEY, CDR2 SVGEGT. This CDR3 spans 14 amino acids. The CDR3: CASSDTYRGDEQYV. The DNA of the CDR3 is TGTGCCAGCAGCGACACATACAGGGGCGACGAGCAGTACGTC.

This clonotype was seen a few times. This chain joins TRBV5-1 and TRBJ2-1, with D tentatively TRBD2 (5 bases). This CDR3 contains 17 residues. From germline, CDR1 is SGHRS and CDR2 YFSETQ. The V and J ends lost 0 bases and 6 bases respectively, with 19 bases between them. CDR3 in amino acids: CASSLGPGMYSSNEQFF. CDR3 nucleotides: TGCGCCAGCAGCTTGGGTCCGGGAATGTATTCTAGCAATGAGCAGTTCTTC.

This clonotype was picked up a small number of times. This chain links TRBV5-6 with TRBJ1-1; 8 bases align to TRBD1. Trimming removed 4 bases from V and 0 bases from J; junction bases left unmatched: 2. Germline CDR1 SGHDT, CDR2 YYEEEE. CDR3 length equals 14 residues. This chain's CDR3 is CASSTTGVNTEAFF. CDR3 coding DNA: TGTGCCAGCAGCACGACAGGGGTGAACACTGAAGCTTTCTTT.

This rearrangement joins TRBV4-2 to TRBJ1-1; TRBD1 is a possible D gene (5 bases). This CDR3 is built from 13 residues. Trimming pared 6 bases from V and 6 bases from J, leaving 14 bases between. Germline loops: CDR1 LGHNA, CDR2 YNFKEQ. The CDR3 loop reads CASRRTSSPEAFF. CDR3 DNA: TGTGCCAGCAGACGGACATCTAGTCCTGAAGCTTTCTTT.

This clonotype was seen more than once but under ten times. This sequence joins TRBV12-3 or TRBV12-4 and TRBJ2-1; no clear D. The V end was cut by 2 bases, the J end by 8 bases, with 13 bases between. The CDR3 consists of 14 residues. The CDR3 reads CASSLLVVGDEQFF. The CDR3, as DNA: TGTGCCAGCAGTTTATTAGTCGTGGGCGATGAGCAGTTCTTC.